The 6 T cell receptor beta chains listed next were all sequenced from one sample in a study of beta chain features in type 1 diabetes. All of the isolated RNA was reverse transcribed, so expressed TCRB transcripts were sequenced. TCRdb's copy holds only in-frame clones and misses some; the assay was immunoSEQ multiplex PCR. The table has under 300,000 clones, 25% to 30% seen once. Material: central memory CD4+ T cells from blood. Receptors originate from a man aged 25-40 years in good health.

The chain couples TRBV29-1 to TRBJ2-5, with 11 bases that match TRBD2. The V gene's germline CDR1 is SQVTM and CDR2 ANQGSEA. The CDR3 has 15 residues. V was clipped by 4 bases and J by 5 bases; unmatched bases: 9. This CDR3 is CSVAHSGRAGETQYF. CDR3 bases: TGCAGCGTTGCTCATAGCGGGAGGGCAGGTGAGACCCAGTACTTC.

V gene TRBV15 combines with J gene TRBJ2-1; 7 nucleotides line up with TRBD1. This CDR3 region has 14 residues. Trimming removed 3 bases from V and 12 bases from J; junction bases left unmatched: 11. Germline V gene sequence: CDR1 LNHNV, CDR2 YYDKDF (reference sequence). The CDR3 DNA sequence: TGTGCCACCAGCAGGAACGTTGACAGGGCGGGGCAGTTCTTC. Its translation: CATSRNVDRAGQFF.

The chain joins TRBV25-1 to TRBJ1-2; 11 positions agree with TRBD1. The CDR3 has 16 amino acids. The germline gives CDR1 MGHDK, CDR2 SYGVNS. Trimming took 2 bases from V and 2 from J; bases not matched to a gene: 4. CDR3 nucleotides: TGTGCCAGCAGTGAAGGGTGGACAGGGGGCAACTATGGCTACACCTTC. This gives the protein CASSEGWTGGNYGYTF.

This clone has ten or more counts. V and J are TRBV6-4 and TRBJ1-2, with D perhaps TRBD1 (5 bases). CDR1 MRHNA and CDR2 SNTAGT come from the germline V gene. V lost 2 bases and J lost 9, with 10 bases in between. CDR3 size: 12 residues. In nucleotides, the CDR3 is TGTGCCAGCAGTGACAGTCAGGGACGCTACACCTTC. It encodes CASSDSQGRYTF.

This chain uses TRBV29-1 with TRBJ2-3; D is undetermined. The CDR3 loop spans 13 amino acids. Per the germline V gene, CDR1 is SQVTM and CDR2 is ANQGSEA. Trimming cost V 5 bases and J 0 bases, with 9 bases left between them. The CDR3 loop is CSVSASSTDTQYF. The CDR3 DNA is TGCAGCGTTTCGGCTTCTAGCACAGATACGCAGTATTTT.

This clone was observed a single time. The rearrangement uses TRBV5-6 and TRBJ1-2; the D is unclear. The CDR3 has 14 amino acids. The V and J ends lost 0 bases and 3 bases respectively, with 9 bases between them. Germline V gene data show CDR1 as SGHDT and CDR2 as YYEEEE. Here the CDR3 DNA reads TGTGCCAGCAGCTTGGGGCCCTCCCACTATGGCTACACCTTC. Translating it yields CASSLGPSHYGYTF.